This TCR beta chain appears in the sequencing data of a study of cytomegalovirus exposure and HLA in healthy donors. Study summary: A data release that came early held tens of millions of unique TCRs from HLA-typed donors. Most donors, approximately 82% of 398 genotyped, fell in the Caucasian-associated ancestry cluster. Study-wide results and caveats: When a later analysis compared HLA-associated TCR beta chains with equally common others, the HLA-associated chains turned out to be more clonally expanded and to have lower generation probabilities. Later analysis associated a missense DCLRE1C variant with TCR beta V- and J-gene trimming.

PCR was performed using 60 Vbeta and 13 Jbeta primers. Produced via immunoSEQ multiplex PCR; TCRdb's table is partial and in-frame only. Of around 150,000 clones in the sample, less than 90% are singletons; the top ten hold just under 2%. A remark on this clone: The antigen is not known.

The sequenced sample consisted of PBMCs. This clonotype was obtained from a woman under 30 in good health and CMV-seronegative.

The CDR3 coding sequence is TGTGCCATCAGCCGTCCAGGGTACACTGAAGCTTTCTTT. This codes for CAISRPGYTEAFF. The chain links TRBV10-3 to TRBJ1-1; tentatively, D is TRBD1 (5 bases). The germline CDR1 and CDR2 sequences are ENHRY and SYGVKD. The CDR3 is 13 residues long. Deletions cut 6 bases from V and 3 bases from J, with 11 bases between.